This TCR beta chain was captured by sequencing in a study of CD8+CD57+ T cells in acquired aplastic anemia. TCR beta VDJ combinations and CDR3 sequences were profiled from genomic DNA. TCRdb passed the reads through MiXCR, listing each CDR3 protein once. The sample lists 150,000 to 200,000 distinct CDR3 sequences, 45% to 50% occurring once. Germline V CDR1 and CDR2: KGHDR, SFDVKD. J gave up 5 bases and V 4 bases, and 5 bases lay outside the gene matches. The CDR3 totals 15 residues. The source of this sequence is a human donor in good health. The gene calls are TRBV24-1 and TRBJ2-1, with 9 bases identical to TRBD2. Sample: sorted CD4+, CD8+, or CD8+CD57+ T cells (not recorded which) from PBMCs. The CDR3 sequence: CATSELAGANNEQFF. CDR3 coding DNA: TGTGCCACCAGTGAATTAGCGGGAGCAAACAATGAGCAGTTCTTC.